This T cell receptor (beta chain) was retrieved from a study of identical twins. General study findings and limits: Out-of-frame alpha sequences that twins shared showed excess low generation probability. Invariant cells of the MAIT and iNKT types might have partly distorted the zero-insertion analyses.

TCRdb processed the 5' RACE reads anew with MiXCR; each CDR3 protein has one entry. The repertoire holds about 890,000 distinct CDR3 sequences, with more than 9% as singletons. This clonotype was found a few times. Its cognate antigen is unknown. V was pared by 6 bases and J by 4 bases, with 16 bases between. The CDR3 runs to 14 residues. Germline assignment: CDR1 SEHNR and CDR2 FQNEAQ (reference sequence). These data were likewise used in another study, on yellow fever vaccine responses in identical twins.

This receptor was taken from a woman aged 18-29 years in good health. The chain uses TRBV7-9 and TRBJ2-7; tentatively, D is TRBD2 (5 bases). Sequencing was done on a sample of PBMCs. CDR3 in amino acids: CASRGEGRSYEQYF. The CDR3 DNA reads TGTGCCAGCAGGGGTGAGGGCCGGTCGTACGAGCAGTACTTC. The full variable domain, rest sourced from reference TRBV7-9 and TRBJ2-7, is DTGVSQNPRHKITKRGQNVTFRCDPISEHNRLYWYRQTLGQGPEFLTYFQNEAQLEKSRLLSDRFSAERPKGSFSTLEIQRTEQGDSAMYLCASRGEGRSYEQYFGPGTRLTVT.